This TCR beta chain originates from a study of cytotoxic CD8 clonotypes in ibrutinib-treated CLL. Study-level background: Treatment had run for a median about 12 months, range 6 to 36, when response samples were taken.

Depth targeted 1 in 200,000 to 1 in 1 million T cells, averaging 10x coverage per clonotype. TCRdb's copy holds only in-frame clones and misses some; the assay was immunoSEQ multiplex PCR. Here the sample spans about 160,000 clones, approximately 77% being singletons. Remarks on this clone: Antigen unknown.

Overall study findings and caveats: Public clonotypes, rarely seen, contracted or held steady on treatment.

TCR beta libraries used about 2.2 micrograms of genomic DNA from cryopreserved PBMCs. V was clipped by 0 bases and J by 7 bases; unmatched bases: 6. CDR3 length equals 17 residues. Germline CDR1 and CDR2: LGHNA and YSLEER. The genes are TRBV4-3 and TRBJ2-3, with 14 bases matching TRBD2. Source: PBMCs, taken after 12 months of ibrutinib treatment. This receptor was obtained from a human donor with chronic lymphocytic leukemia. CDR3 residues: CASSQEGTSGSWNTQYF. The DNA of the CDR3 is TGCGCCAGCAGCCAAGAGGGGACTAGCGGGAGTTGGAATACGCAGTATTTT.